This T cell receptor (beta chain) was captured in a study of cytomegalovirus exposure and HLA in healthy donors. The PCR made use of 60 Vbeta and 13 Jbeta primers. Sequenced by immunoSEQ multiplex PCR; TCRdb stores in-frame clones only, minus some. This specimen shows around 150,000 clones; the ten leading clones hold 1% to 1.5%. Notes on the study in general: Some TCR beta chains (164 of them) were listed as cytomegalovirus-associated. With further analysis later on, most CMV-associated TCR beta chains appeared HLA-restricted.

Germline CDR1 SEHNR, CDR2 FQNEAQ (reference sequence). Trimming at V came to 2 bases and at J to 7 bases, leaving 2 bases not matched to a gene. The length of the CDR3 is 14 residues. For this clone: Its cognate antigen is unknown.

This TCR derives from an older woman in good health and CMV-seronegative. The rearrangement links TRBV7-9 to TRBJ2-1, with TRBD2 matching 10 bases. The specimen was PBMCs. The chain's CDR3 is CASSLLAGVNEQFF. DNA for the CDR3: TGTGCCAGCAGCTTACTAGCGGGAGTAAATGAGCAGTTCTTC.